Below, 15 T cell receptor beta chains from the same sample are listed, as sequenced in a study of blood T cell repertoires in COVID-19. The protocol was immunoSEQ multiplex PCR, while the TCRdb copy is restricted to in-frame clones and leaves out a portion. The table includes around 89,000 clones, approximately 88% detected once. Specimen: peripheral blood. Source of these receptors: a man between 60 and 70 years old with acute or convalescent COVID-19.

The chain has TRBV30 and TRBJ2-3; possibly TRBD2 for D (5 bases). Trimming shortened V by 0 bases and J by 5 bases, and 12 bases separated the two germline ends. Germline V CDR1 and CDR2: GTSNPN, SVGIG (reference sequence). CDR3 length: 14 amino acids. The CDR3: CAWSVSEGRDTQYF. DNA of the CDR3: TGTGCCTGGAGTGTATCCGAGGGAAGAGATACGCAGTATTTT.

The chain is built from TRBV18 and TRBJ2-1, with 13 nucleotides matching TRBD2. From germline, CDR1 is KGHSH and CDR2 LQKENI. Trimming took 0 bases from V and 3 from J; bases not matched to a gene: 5. The CDR3 has 18 amino acids. Here the CDR3 reads CASSPPGTSGTFYNEQFF. The DNA of the CDR3 is TGTGCCAGCTCACCACCGGGGACTAGCGGGACATTCTACAATGAGCAGTTCTTC. Looking up the rest from reference TRBV18 and TRBJ2-1 gives the full variable domain: NAGVMQNPRHLVRRRGQEARLRCSPMKGHSHVYWYRQLPEEGLKFMVYLQKENIIDESGMPKERFSAEFPKEGPSILRIQQVVRGDSAAYFCASSPPGTSGTFYNEQFFGPGTRLTVL.

V gene TRBV5-6 combines with J gene TRBJ2-3; TRBD2 matches at 14 bases. Per germline, CDR1 SGHDT and CDR2 YYEEEE. V was clipped by 3 bases and J by 2 bases; unmatched bases: 8. This CDR3 comprises 18 residues. The CDR3 is CASSWGTSGSPPTDTQYF. As DNA, the CDR3 is TGTGCCAGCAGCTGGGGGACTAGCGGGAGCCCACCCACAGATACGCAGTATTTT.

The chain links TRBV29-1 to TRBJ1-1; tentative D call: TRBD1 (5 bases). This CDR3 is built from 12 residues. Trimming removed 3 bases at V and 4 bases at J, with 9 bases between. In germline, CDR1 is SQVTM, CDR2 ANQGSEA. As DNA, the CDR3 is TGCAGCGTTGACAGGGTTTCCACTGAAGCTTTCTTT. It is translated as CSVDRVSTEAFF.

Only one count was recorded for this clone. This chain joins TRBV19 and TRBJ1-2; D uncertain. This CDR3 spans 16 amino acids. Germline loops: CDR1 LNHDA, CDR2 SQIVND (reference sequence). Trimming removed 2 bases at V and 6 bases at J, with 19 bases between. CDR3 sequence (DNA): TGTGCCAGTAGTATATATCTCAGGATGGTGGCCCATGGCTACACCTTC. This translates into CASSIYLRMVAHGYTF.

The chain has TRBV5-1 and TRBJ2-7; 7 positions agree with TRBD1. This CDR3 has 19 amino acids. CDR1 SGHRS and CDR2 YFSETQ come from the germline V gene. After removal of 0 bases from V and 5 bases from J, the junction contained 20 bases not matched to a gene. CDR3 bases: TGCGCCAGCAGCTTGGACGCTCCGGGACAGCCAATATTCGGAAACGAGCAGTACTTC. Residues: CASSLDAPGQPIFGNEQYF.

This clone has a single count. The genes are TRBV5-1 and TRBJ2-3; 8 bases line up with TRBD1. CDR1 and CDR2 from the germline V gene are SGHRS and YFSETQ. This CDR3 region has 17 residues. Losses at the gene ends were 0 bases for V and 0 bases for J; bases not matched to a gene: 6. In DNA form, the CDR3 reads TGCGCCAGCAGCTTGGGACAGGGGACGTCTAGCACAGATACGCAGTATTTT. This codes for CASSLGQGTSSTDTQYF.

The CDR3 sequence is CASSTGPPRPGNTIYF. The CDR3 coding sequence is TGCGCCAGCAGCACGGGTCCGCCAAGACCCGGAAACACCATATATTTT. The rearrangement joins TRBV5-1 to TRBJ1-3; D remains unclear. Between the trimmed V and J ends, which lost 4 bases and 4 bases, there was a span of 18 bases. In germline, CDR1 is SGHRS, CDR2 YFSETQ. This CDR3 is 16 amino acids long. Full variable domain (remainder filled in from reference TRBV5-1 and TRBJ1-3): KAGVTQTPRYLIKTRGQQVTLSCSPISGHRSVSWYQQTPGQGLQFLFEYFSETQRNKGNFPGRFSGRQFSNSRSEMNVSTLELGDSALYLCASSTGPPRPGNTIYFGEGSWLTVV.

V and J are TRBV19 and TRBJ1-1, with 12 bases that match TRBD1. Germline V lookup: CDR1 LNHDA, CDR2 SQIVND (reference sequence). The CDR3 contains 14 residues. V lost 3 bases to trimming and J lost 5 bases; unmatched junction nucleotides: 1. The CDR3 sequence: CASSMGQGATEAFF. The CDR3, as DNA: TGTGCCAGTAGTATGGGACAGGGGGCAACTGAAGCTTTCTTT.

The CDR3 DNA reads as TGTGCCAGCAGCCAAGATCGGCGACAGGGACCCTACGAGCAGTACTTC. The encoded protein is CASSQDRRQGPYEQYF. V gene TRBV14 combines with J gene TRBJ2-7; 7 nucleotides line up with TRBD1. The CDR3 extends over 16 amino acids. Germline V gene lookup returns CDR1 SGHDN and CDR2 FVKESK. The ends lost 0 bases at V and 2 bases at J; junction bases unmatched: 7.

The J gene is TRBJ1-5, the V gene TRBV19; D call uncertain. V shed 3 bases and J shed 6 bases, with 12 bases lying between them. Germline CDR1 reads LNHDA; CDR2 reads SQIVND (reference sequence). There are 14 residues in the CDR3. The CDR3 loop reads CASSIRREGQPQHF. The CDR3 DNA is TGTGCCAGTAGTATTAGGAGGGAAGGTCAGCCCCAGCATTTT.

The V call is TRBV6-5, the J call TRBJ1-5; D is undetermined. Trimming left V 6 bases short and J 3 bases short, with 15 bases between. The CDR3 contains 15 residues. From germline, CDR1 is MNHEY and CDR2 SVGAGI. DNA of the CDR3: TGTGCCAGCAGCCCCGACTTGGTCGCCAATCAGCCCCAGCATTTT. Translating gives CASSPDLVANQPQHF.

The chain combines TRBV24-1 with TRBJ1-5; 9 nucleotides line up with TRBD1. V gave up 4 bases and J gave up 5 bases; unmatched junction bases: 8. The CDR3 has 16 amino acids. Germline assignment: CDR1 KGHDR and CDR2 SFDVKD. In DNA form, the CDR3 reads TGTGCCACCAGTGACCACCGGACAGGGGCGGATCAGCCCCAGCATTTT. Translating it yields CATSDHRTGADQPQHF.

The gene calls are TRBV27 and TRBJ2-3; D might be TRBD2 (5 bases). V was shortened by 4 bases and J by 0 bases, with 14 bases between the two germline ends. The CDR3 has 16 amino acids. Germline CDR1 and CDR2: MNHEY and SMNVEV (reference sequence). Written as DNA, the CDR3 is TGTGCCAGCAGTTCCCCCCAGCGGTCTAGCACAGATACGCAGTATTTT. Translating it yields CASSSPQRSSTDTQYF.

The J gene is TRBJ2-3, the V gene TRBV10-3, with 7 positions matching TRBD1. CDR1 is ENHRY, CDR2 SYGVKD, per germline. Losses at the gene ends were 4 bases for V and 1 base for J; bases not matched to a gene: 5. This CDR3 is 15 amino acids long. Here the CDR3 reads CAISGGQVGTDTQYF. The CDR3 DNA sequence: TGTGCCATCAGTGGAGGACAGGTCGGCACAGATACGCAGTATTTT.